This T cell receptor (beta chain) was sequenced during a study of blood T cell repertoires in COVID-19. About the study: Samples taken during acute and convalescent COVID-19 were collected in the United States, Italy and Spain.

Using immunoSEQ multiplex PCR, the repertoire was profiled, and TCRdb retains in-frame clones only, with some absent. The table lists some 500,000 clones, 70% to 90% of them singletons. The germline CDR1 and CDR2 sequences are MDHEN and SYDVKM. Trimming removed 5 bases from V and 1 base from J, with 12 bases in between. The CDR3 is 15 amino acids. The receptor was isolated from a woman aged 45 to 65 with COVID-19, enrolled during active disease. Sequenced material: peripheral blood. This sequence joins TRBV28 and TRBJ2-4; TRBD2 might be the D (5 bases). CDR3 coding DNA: TGTGCCAGCAGTCAAGCGGAAGGGGCCAAAAACATTCAGTACTTC. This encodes CASSQAEGAKNIQYF.